This T cell receptor beta chain was sequenced for a study of OX40 agonist ivuxolimab in advanced cancers. As for the study in general: Recorded diagnoses for dose-escalation patients were hepatocellular carcinoma, melanoma, renal cell or head and neck cancer. Regarding the study as a whole: Expanded peripheral T cells had an undetermined antigen specificity. Certain nonresponders additionally had low normalized T-cell clonal expansion.

Produced via immunoSEQ multiplex PCR; TCRdb's table is partial and in-frame only. Of 70,000 to 90,000 clones listed, around four fifths are singletons. As to this clone: Its specificity is not known.

Germline CDR1 reads SEHNR; CDR2 reads FQNEAQ (reference sequence). The V end was cut by 1 base, the J end by 0 bases, with 6 bases between. The CDR3 extends over 14 amino acids. Sequences were derived from CD4+ or CD8+ T cells sorted from blood, sampled in a trial of the OX40 agonist ivuxolimab. The receptor's source is an adult with an advanced solid tumor such as melanoma, head and neck, liver or kidney cancer. The genes are TRBV7-9 and TRBJ1-1; D is uncertain. The CDR3 spells CASSLGGVNTEAFF. CDR3 DNA sequence: TGTGCCAGCAGCTTAGGCGGGGTGAACACTGAAGCTTTCTTT.